These 27 T cell receptor beta chains were sequenced from one sample in a study of blood T cells in healthy people across ages. PCR was performed a second time for about 6 to 12 cycles using a sample-barcoded 5' primer and a J-beta primer mix. TCRdb called the 5' RACE reads again in MiXCR, with one record for every CDR3 protein. Among about 1.1 million distinct CDR3 sequences, under 40% were seen once, and the ten largest hold around 12%. The sequenced sample consisted of blood. The receptors here all came from a man younger than 35 in good health.

The rearrangement uses TRBV4-1 and TRBJ2-5; TRBD1 might be the D (5 bases). The germline V gene has CDR1 MGHRA and CDR2 YSYEKL. Trimming pared 1 base from V and 2 bases from J, leaving 11 bases between. CDR3 length: 15 amino acids. CDR3 DNA sequence: TGCGCCAGCAGCCAAGTAACGGACACACAAGAGACCCAGTACTTC. It yields the protein CASSQVTDTQETQYF.

The rearrangement joins TRBV10-3 to TRBJ2-5; the match to TRBD1 covers 7 bases. The germline V gene has CDR1 ENHRY and CDR2 SYGVKD. This CDR3 has 16 residues. Losses at the gene ends were 3 bases for V and 4 bases for J; bases not matched to a gene: 11. The CDR3 spells CAISDPGQSTGETQYF. The CDR3 nucleotides are TGTGCCATCAGTGATCCGGGACAGAGTACCGGAGAGACCCAGTACTTC.

The chain uses TRBV20-1 and TRBJ1-3; no definite D call. V was cut by 0 bases and J by 0 bases, with 6 bases left in between. The CDR3 is 14 amino acids. CDR1 and CDR2 (germline): DFQATT, SNEGSKA (reference sequence). The CDR3 bases are TGCAGTGCTAGAGATAGTGCCTCTGGAAACACCATATATTTT. It codes for CSARDSASGNTIYF.

V is TRBV15 and J is TRBJ2-3; D is unclear. The CDR3 totals 14 residues. The V gene lost 0 bases and the J gene lost 9 bases, with 13 bases spanning the gap. Per the germline V gene, CDR1 is LNHNV and CDR2 is YYDKDF (reference sequence). CDR3 sequence: CATSRDHGADTQYF. In DNA form, the CDR3 reads TGTGCCACCAGCAGAGATCATGGAGCTGACACGCAGTATTTT. The whole variable domain, remainder taken from reference TRBV15 and TRBJ2-3, is DAMVIQNPRYQVTQFGKPVTLSCSQTLNHNVMYWYQQKSSQAPKLLFHYYDKDFNNEADTPDNFQSRRPNTSFCFLDIRSPGLGDTAMYLCATSRDHGADTQYFGPGTRLTVL.

The chain uses TRBV7-2 and TRBJ1-2, with D possibly being TRBD1 (5 bases). Per the germline V gene, CDR1 is SGHTA and CDR2 is FQGNSA. Deletions cut 6 bases from V and 8 bases from J, with 13 bases between. The CDR3 contains 12 residues. CDR3 coding DNA: TGTGCCAGCAGGGGAGGGGCAGGAGGCTACACCTTC. Protein sequence: CASRGGAGGYTF.

This clonotype has only one observation. This could be a read error, since a much larger clone is one nucleotide away. The chain combines TRBV29-1 with TRBJ2-4, with D maybe TRBD1 (6 bases). Germline V gene lookup returns CDR1 SQVTM and CDR2 ANQGSEA. The CDR3 is made up of 14 amino acids. The CDR3: CSVRTVVANNIQYF. Written as DNA, the CDR3 is TGCAGCGTCCGGACAGTTGTAGCCAATAACATTCAGTACTTC.

This clonotype was counted ten times or more. The rearrangement links TRBV6-2 or TRBV6-3 to TRBJ1-4, with D uncertain. This CDR3 region has 16 residues. V lost 5 bases to trimming and J lost 0 bases, with 13 bases between them. The germline V gene has CDR1 MNHEY and CDR2 SVGEGT. The CDR3 protein is CASSDDASPTNEKLFF. The CDR3, as DNA: TGTGCCAGCAGTGACGACGCCAGCCCAACTAATGAAAAACTGTTTTTT.

The chain carries TRBV5-1 and TRBJ2-1, with TRBD2 matching over 8 bases. Germline trimming cut 3 bases from V and 3 bases from J; bases unmatched to any gene: 8. The length of the CDR3 is 16 residues. Germline assignment: CDR1 SGHRS and CDR2 YFSETQ. The CDR3 here is CASSSEAGTSYNEQFF. Here the CDR3 DNA reads TGCGCCAGCAGCTCAGAAGCCGGGACTAGCTACAATGAGCAGTTCTTC.

V gene TRBV29-1 combines with J gene TRBJ2-7, with a tentative D call TRBD1 (5 bases). The V end lost 3 bases, the J end lost 2 bases, and 11 bases lay between the germline ends. Germline V lookup: CDR1 SQVTM, CDR2 ANQGSEA. CDR3 length: 13 residues. The CDR3 here is CSVDIAGTYEQYF. The CDR3, as DNA: TGCAGCGTTGACATCGCAGGGACCTACGAGCAGTACTTC.

The chain has TRBV20-1 and TRBJ2-1; maybe TRBD2 (5 bases). The CDR3 loop spans 15 amino acids. Trimming removed 2 bases from V and 4 bases from J, with 15 bases in between. Germline loops: CDR1 DFQATT, CDR2 SNEGSKA (reference sequence). CDR3 DNA sequence: TGCAGTGCTAGAAAGCCGGGATTGGGGTACAATGAGCAGTTCTTC. Its protein product is CSARKPGLGYNEQFF.

V gene TRBV7-2 combines with J gene TRBJ2-1; 11 bases map to TRBD2. Near its end, the DNA agrees better with TRBJ2-7, so the J call may be wrong. Per germline, CDR1 SGHTA and CDR2 FQGNSA. The length of the CDR3 is 15 residues. In DNA, the CDR3 is TGTGCCAGCAGCTTTAGCGGGGGGGCCTACAATGAGCAGTACTTC. It specifies CASSFSGGAYNEQYF.

The V call is TRBV20-1, the J call TRBJ1-4; D remains unclear. The CDR3 covers 13 residues. Germline V gene lookup returns CDR1 DFQATT and CDR2 SNEGSKA (reference sequence). Trimming shortened V by 0 bases and J by 8 bases, and 10 bases separated the two germline ends. Here the CDR3 DNA reads TGCAGTGCTAGAGATTCAAACGGCGAAAAACTGTTTTTT. As protein: CSARDSNGEKLFF.

The sample holds one count of this clonotype. J is TRBJ2-2 and V is TRBV7-2, with a weak D call TRBD1 (5 bases). The germline gives CDR1 SGHTA, CDR2 FQGNSA. The CDR3 extends over 15 amino acids. The germline V and J ends were trimmed by 5 bases and 2 bases, with 12 bases remaining between them. As DNA, the CDR3 is TGTGCCAGCAGCCCAGGACACCTTAACACCGGGGAGCTGTTTTTT. Residues: CASSPGHLNTGELFF.

Written as DNA, the CDR3 is TGTGCCAGCAGTTACTCGGGGATCTGGAATGAGCAGTTCTTC. Translating it yields CASSYSGIWNEQFF. V and J are TRBV6-2 or TRBV6-3 and TRBJ2-1; no reliable D call. V gave up 0 bases and J gave up 7 bases, with 10 bases separating them. CDR1 is MNHEY, CDR2 SVGEGT, per germline. The CDR3 is 14 amino acids.

The CDR3 sequence is CASSYPQERFSYEQYF. In DNA form, the CDR3 reads TGTGCCAGCAGTTATCCCCAGGAACGATTCTCCTACGAGCAGTACTTC. The chain links TRBV6-5 to TRBJ2-7; no clear D gene. Looked up from germline, CDR1 is MNHEY and CDR2 is SVGAGI. V lost 3 bases and J 0 bases, leaving 15 bases between the germline ends. The CDR3 runs to 16 residues.

V is TRBV15 and J is TRBJ2-3; 8 positions match TRBD2. After removal of 0 bases from V and 5 bases from J, the junction contained 4 bases not matched to a gene. Germline assignment: CDR1 LNHNV and CDR2 YYDKDF (reference sequence). CDR3 length: 15 residues. CDR3 amino acids: CATSREAGGVDTQYF. CDR3 in DNA: TGTGCCACCAGCAGAGAGGCGGGGGGTGTAGATACGCAGTATTTT.

This clonotype was seen a few times. This sequence joins TRBV20-1 and TRBJ1-2, with 7 positions matching TRBD1. V shed 1 base, J shed 7 bases, and the junction held 6 bases outside the gene matches. The CDR3 has 13 amino acids. Germline V lookup: CDR1 DFQATT, CDR2 SNEGSKA (reference sequence). The CDR3 nucleotides are TGCAGTGCTAGAGGTCGACAGGGACTTGGCTACACCTTC. This sequence encodes CSARGRQGLGYTF.

The chain combines TRBV20-1 with TRBJ2-3; 12 positions agree with TRBD2. The trim removed 5 bases at V and 0 bases at J, leaving 6 bases unmatched. CDR1 is DFQATT and CDR2 is SNEGSKA in the germline V gene (reference sequence). The CDR3 has 16 amino acids. The CDR3 coding sequence is TGCAGTGCTTCAGGACTAGCGGGGACTAGCACAGATACGCAGTATTTT. It codes for CSASGLAGTSTDTQYF.

As to this clonotype: A much larger clone differs from this one at a single base, so this may be a read error. V and J are TRBV7-7 and TRBJ2-1, with D maybe TRBD2 (5 bases). In germline, CDR1 is SSHAT, CDR2 FNYEAQ (reference sequence). V dropped 2 bases and J dropped 13 bases, with 21 bases sitting between them. This CDR3 has 15 residues. Written as DNA, the CDR3 is TGTGCCAGCAGCTTAATCCGTCCGGGAAAAGAGACCCAGTTCTTC. Its translation: CASSLIRPGKETQFF.

Regarding this clonotype: A read error may explain this, as a much larger clone is one base away. The rearrangement joins TRBV14 to TRBJ2-7, with 10 bases that match TRBD2. The length of the CDR3 is 19 residues. CDR1 is SGHDN, CDR2 FVKESK, per germline. V trimming: 4 bases; J trimming: 7 bases; junction bases outside the gene matches: 22. This CDR3 is CASSPLGPPTSGAYNEQYF. The CDR3 bases are TGTGCCAGCAGCCCACTAGGGCCGCCAACTAGCGGGGCATACAATGAGCAGTACTTC.

The chain couples TRBV9 to TRBJ1-1; maybe TRBD1 (5 bases). Deletions cut 4 bases from V and 1 base from J, with 14 bases between. The V gene's germline CDR1 is SGDLS and CDR2 YYNGEE. This CDR3 comprises 15 residues. The CDR3 is CASSKGGAGNTEAFF. DNA for the CDR3: TGTGCCAGCAGCAAAGGCGGGGCAGGGAACACTGAAGCTTTCTTT.

This chain links TRBV6-5 with TRBJ2-2, with D uncertain. With 0 bases removed from V and 2 bases from J, the gap between germline ends came to 7 bases. The CDR3 is made up of 15 amino acids. Germline CDR1 reads MNHEY; CDR2 reads SVGAGI. The CDR3 loop is CASSYSAFNTGELFF. CDR3 nucleotides: TGTGCCAGCAGTTACTCTGCATTTAACACCGGGGAGCTGTTTTTT.

This clonotype was seen at least ten times. This CDR3 reads CSVGAGEAIYGYTF. The DNA for the CDR3 is TGCAGCGTTGGGGCAGGGGAGGCGATTTATGGCTACACCTTC. V usage is TRBV29-1 and J usage is TRBJ1-2, with D maybe TRBD1 (6 bases). Germline V gene lookup returns CDR1 SQVTM and CDR2 ANQGSEA. CDR3 length: 14 residues. V shed 4 bases and J shed 5 bases, with 17 bases lying between them.

CDR3 DNA: TGCGCCAGCAGCCAGGTCCGGGACAGACTGTTTTTT. Translation gives CASSQVRDRLFF. The chain couples TRBV4-3 to TRBJ1-4; 7 bases match TRBD1. The CDR3 length is 12 residues. The V and J ends lost 3 bases and 13 bases, in that order; junction bases with no gene match: 5. Germline CDR1 LGHNA, CDR2 YSLEER.

Note on this clonotype: A much larger clone differs from this one at a single base, so this may be a read error. The chain combines TRBV4-3 with TRBJ2-7; D gene unclear. The germline V gene has CDR1 LGHNA and CDR2 YSLEER. There are 13 residues in the CDR3. Trimming shortened V by 0 bases and J by 7 bases, and 10 bases separated the two germline ends. CDR3: CASSQDPNNEQYF. The DNA for the CDR3 is TGCGCCAGCAGCCAAGACCCGAACAATGAGCAGTACTTC.

This clonotype appeared once. CDR3 sequence (DNA): TGTGCCAGCAGCTTACGGTCCGCCAGAACCTACGAGCAGTTCTTC. It specifies CASSLRSARTYEQFF. The J gene is TRBJ2-1, the V gene TRBV7-2; D remains unclear. The ends were cut back, 2 bases at V and 10 bases at J, with 18 bases in the middle. Germline assignment: CDR1 SGHTA and CDR2 FQGNSA. The CDR3 sequence is 15 residues long.

V usage is TRBV3-1 and J usage is TRBJ2-7; D gene unclear. Per germline, CDR1 LGHDT and CDR2 YNNKEL (reference sequence). V lost 0 bases and J lost 3, with 12 bases in between. The CDR3 consists of 15 residues. CDR3 in DNA: TGTGCCAGCAGCCAAGATGGCCGGGCCGTCTACGAGCAGTACTTC. Its protein product is CASSQDGRAVYEQYF.